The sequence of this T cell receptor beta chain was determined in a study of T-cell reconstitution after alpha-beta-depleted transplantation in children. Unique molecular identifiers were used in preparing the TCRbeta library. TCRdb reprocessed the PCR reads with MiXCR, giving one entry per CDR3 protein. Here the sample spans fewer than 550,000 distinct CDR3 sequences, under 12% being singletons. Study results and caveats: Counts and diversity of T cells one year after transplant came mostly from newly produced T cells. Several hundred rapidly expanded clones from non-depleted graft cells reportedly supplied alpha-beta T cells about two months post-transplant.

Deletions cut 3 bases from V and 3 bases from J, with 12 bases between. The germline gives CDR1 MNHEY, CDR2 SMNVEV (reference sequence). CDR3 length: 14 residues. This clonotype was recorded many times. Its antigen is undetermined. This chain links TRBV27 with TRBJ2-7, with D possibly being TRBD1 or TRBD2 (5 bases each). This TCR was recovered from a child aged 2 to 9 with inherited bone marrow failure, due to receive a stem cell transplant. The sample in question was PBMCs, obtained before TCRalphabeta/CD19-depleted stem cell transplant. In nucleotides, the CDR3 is TGTGCCAGCAGTTTTCTAGGGGAGTTCTACGAGCAGTACTTC. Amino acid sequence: CASSFLGEFYEQYF.